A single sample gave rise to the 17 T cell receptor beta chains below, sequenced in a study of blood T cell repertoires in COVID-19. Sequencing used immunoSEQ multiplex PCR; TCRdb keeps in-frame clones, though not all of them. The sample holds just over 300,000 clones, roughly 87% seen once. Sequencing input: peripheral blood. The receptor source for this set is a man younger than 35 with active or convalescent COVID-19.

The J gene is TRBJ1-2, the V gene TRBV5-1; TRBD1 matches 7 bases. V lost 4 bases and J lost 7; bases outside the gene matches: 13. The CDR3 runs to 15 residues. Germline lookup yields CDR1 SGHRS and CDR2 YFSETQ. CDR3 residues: CASSTSGTDILGYTF. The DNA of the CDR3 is TGCGCCAGCAGCACTTCCGGGACAGACATTCTTGGCTACACCTTC.

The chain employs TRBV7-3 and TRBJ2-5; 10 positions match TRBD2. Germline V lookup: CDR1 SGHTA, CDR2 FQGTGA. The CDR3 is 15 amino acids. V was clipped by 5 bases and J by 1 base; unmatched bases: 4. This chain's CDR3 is CASSRLAGAQETQYF. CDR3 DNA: TGTGCCAGCAGCCGGCTAGCGGGAGCCCAAGAGACCCAGTACTTC.

The CDR3 sequence: CASSLRTGGGVRTEAFF. The CDR3 DNA sequence: TGTGCCAGCAGTCTTCGGACAGGGGGCGGCGTACGCACTGAAGCTTTCTTT. The chain couples TRBV14 to TRBJ1-1; 11 nucleotides match TRBD1. The CDR3 sequence is 17 residues long. J lost 4 bases, V lost 6 bases, and 13 bases had no gene match. Germline CDR1 SGHDN, CDR2 FVKESK.

In DNA form, the CDR3 reads TGCGCCAGCAGCCAACTAGACAGTGGCGAGCAGTACTTC. As protein: CASSQLDSGEQYF. The chain has TRBV4-1 and TRBJ2-7, with TRBD1 as a possible D gene (5 bases). This CDR3 comprises 13 residues. Germline V lookup: CDR1 MGHRA, CDR2 YSYEKL. Trimming removed 2 bases from V and 6 bases from J, with 11 bases in between.

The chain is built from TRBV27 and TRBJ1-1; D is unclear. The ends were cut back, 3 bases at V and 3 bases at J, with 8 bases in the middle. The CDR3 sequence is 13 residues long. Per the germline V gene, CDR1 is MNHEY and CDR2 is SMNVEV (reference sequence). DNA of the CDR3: TGTGCCAGCAGTTTCGGGATCCACACTGAAGCTTTCTTT. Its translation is CASSFGIHTEAFF.

The CDR3 sequence: CASSPWDSEINQETQYF. In DNA form, the CDR3 reads TGTGCCAGCAGTCCTTGGGACAGCGAGATTAACCAAGAGACCCAGTACTTC. The chain links TRBV2 to TRBJ2-5; 7 nucleotides line up with TRBD1. Germline V gene data show CDR1 as SNHLY and CDR2 as FYNNEI. Trimming removed 5 bases from V and 0 bases from J; junction bases left unmatched: 12. The CDR3 runs to 17 residues.

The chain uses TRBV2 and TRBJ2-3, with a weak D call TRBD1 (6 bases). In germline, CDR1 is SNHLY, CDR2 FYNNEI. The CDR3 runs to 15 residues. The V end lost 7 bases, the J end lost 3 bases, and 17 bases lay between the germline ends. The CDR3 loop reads CASNRGRDATDTQYF. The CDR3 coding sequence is TGTGCCAGCAATAGGGGGAGAGATGCAACAGATACGCAGTATTTT.

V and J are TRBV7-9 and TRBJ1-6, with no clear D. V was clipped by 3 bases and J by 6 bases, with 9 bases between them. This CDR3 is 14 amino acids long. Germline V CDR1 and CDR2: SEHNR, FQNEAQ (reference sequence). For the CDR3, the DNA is TGTGCCAGCAGCTTGAGTCAAATTAATTCACCCCTCCACTTT. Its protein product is CASSLSQINSPLHF.

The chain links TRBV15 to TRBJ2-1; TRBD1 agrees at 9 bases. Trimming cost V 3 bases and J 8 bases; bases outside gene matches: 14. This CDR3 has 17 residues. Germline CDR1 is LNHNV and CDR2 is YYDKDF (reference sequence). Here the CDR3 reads CATSSPGTGLPGDEQFF. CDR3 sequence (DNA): TGTGCCACCAGCAGCCCCGGGACAGGGCTCCCCGGGGATGAGCAGTTCTTC.

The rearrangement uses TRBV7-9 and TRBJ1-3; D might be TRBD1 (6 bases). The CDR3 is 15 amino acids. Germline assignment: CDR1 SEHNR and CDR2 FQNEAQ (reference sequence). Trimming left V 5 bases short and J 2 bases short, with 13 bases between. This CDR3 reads CASSPRAGAGNTIYF. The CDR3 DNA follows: TGTGCCAGCAGCCCCAGGGCAGGGGCTGGAAACACCATATATTTT.

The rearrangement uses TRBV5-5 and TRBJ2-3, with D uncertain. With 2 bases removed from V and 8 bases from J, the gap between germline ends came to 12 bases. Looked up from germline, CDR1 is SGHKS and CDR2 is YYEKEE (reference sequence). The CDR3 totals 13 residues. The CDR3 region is CASSFLLVGTQYF. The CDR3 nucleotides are TGTGCCAGCAGCTTTCTACTTGTTGGTACGCAGTATTTT.

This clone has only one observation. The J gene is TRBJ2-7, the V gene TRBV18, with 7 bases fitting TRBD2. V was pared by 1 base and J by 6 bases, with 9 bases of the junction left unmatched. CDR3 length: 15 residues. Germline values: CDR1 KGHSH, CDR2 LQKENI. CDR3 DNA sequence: TGTGCCAGCTCACCACTGTGGGGGGGAACCACCGAGCAGTACTTC. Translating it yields CASSPLWGGTTEQYF.

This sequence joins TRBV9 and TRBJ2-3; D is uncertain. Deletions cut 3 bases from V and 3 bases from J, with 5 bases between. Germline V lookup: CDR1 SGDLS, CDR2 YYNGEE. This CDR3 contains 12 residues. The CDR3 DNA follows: TGTGCCAGCAGCGGAGTGACAGATACGCAGTATTTT. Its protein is CASSGVTDTQYF. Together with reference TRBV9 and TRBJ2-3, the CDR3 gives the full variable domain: DSGVTQTPKHLITATGQRVTLRCSPRSGDLSVYWYQQSLDQGLQFLIQYYNGEERAKGNILERFSAQQFPDLHSELNLSSLELGDSALYFCASSGVTDTQYFGPGTRLTVL.

The CDR3 spells CASTPYRGNQPQHF. The CDR3 coding sequence is TGTGCCAGCACGCCTTACAGGGGGAATCAGCCCCAGCATTTT. This chain connects TRBV28 to TRBJ1-5; 8 nucleotides match TRBD1. Losses at the gene ends were 7 bases for V and 4 bases for J; bases not matched to a gene: 6. Germline V CDR1 and CDR2: MDHEN, SYDVKM. CDR3 length: 14 amino acids. The full variable domain, in which reference TRBV28 and TRBJ1-5 provide the parts outside the CDR3, is DVKVTQSSRYLVKRTGEKVFLECVQDMDHENMFWYRQDPGLGLRLIYFSYDVKMKEKGDIPEGYSVSREKKERFSLILESASTNQTSMYLCASTPYRGNQPQHFGDGTRLSIL.

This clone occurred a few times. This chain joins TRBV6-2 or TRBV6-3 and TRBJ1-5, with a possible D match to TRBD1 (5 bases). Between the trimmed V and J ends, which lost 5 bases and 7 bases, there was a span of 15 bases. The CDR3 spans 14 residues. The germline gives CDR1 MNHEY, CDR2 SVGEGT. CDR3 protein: CASSLRTSDQPQHF. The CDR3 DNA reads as TGTGCCAGCAGTCTCCGGACAAGTGACCAGCCCCAGCATTTT.

This CDR3 is CASSGARGGAGNEQFF. CDR3 bases: TGTGCCAGCAGCGGCGCACGCGGGGGGGCCGGGAATGAGCAGTTCTTC. The rearrangement joins TRBV9 to TRBJ2-1, with 9 bases fitting TRBD2. Germline V gene lookup returns CDR1 SGDLS and CDR2 YYNGEE. Trimming took 3 bases from V and 7 from J; bases not matched to a gene: 11. The CDR3 sequence is 16 residues long.

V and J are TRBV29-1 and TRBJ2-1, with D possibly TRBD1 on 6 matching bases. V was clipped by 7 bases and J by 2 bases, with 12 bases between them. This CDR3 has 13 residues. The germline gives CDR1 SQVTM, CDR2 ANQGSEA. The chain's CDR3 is CSAITGTYNEQFF. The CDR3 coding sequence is TGCAGCGCCATAACAGGGACCTACAATGAGCAGTTCTTC.